This TCR beta chain was profiled in a study of blood T cell repertoires in COVID-19 (dated by TCRdb to 2020 to 2022). Background for the entire study: The collaborator samples originated in the United States, Italy and Spain and spanned the acute and convalescent phases of COVID-19. Samples came from the ongoing ImmuneRACE study (first 160 participants) plus 1,254 subjects from 6 global collaborators. The sample metadata nearly always contained a de-identified subject ID, COVID-19 status, age in years and sex. Deeply sampled blood TCRbeta repertoires from subjects exposed to, actively infected with, or recovered from COVID-19 were included in the dataset. The repertoires were made available in a free public database intended to serve as a resource for research on the immune response to SARS-CoV-2. Where available, HLA class I and class II types were obtained from metadata supplied by the sample provider rather than from assay-based typing. The material from the prospective study consisted of cDNA or gDNA derived from T cells, B-cell-depleted T cells, or PBMCs. The paper as a whole reports these results and caveats: How much clinical and demographic metadata was included differed by source and by participant, and the metadata was provided uncurated.

V and J lose 6 bases and 5 bases, and a span of 18 bases separates them. From the cysteine through the phenylalanine, the CDR3 covers 15 amino acids. Only the CDR3 DNA stays, 45 bases, in frame from base 1. As encoded in the germline V gene (reference sequence), CDR1 is LNHDA while CDR2 is SQIVND. TCRbeta CDR3 regions were amplified from genomic DNA by means of the immunoSEQ Assay, a bias-controlled multiplex PCR. As for the authors' bioinformatics: Nucleated cell counts per sample were estimated from amplification of reference gene primers within the assay. To quantify the absolute abundance of each unique TCRbeta CDR3 rearrangement, sequence reads were collapsed and filtered. For each sample, productive Simpson clonality was calculated by taking the square root of Simpson's diversity index across productive rearrangements. As stored in TCRdb, this immuneACCESS dataset retains in-frame rearrangements with V and J assigned. A fraction of the clones does not appear; measured against another copy, unresolved V genes explain less than half of the discrepancy, and the remainder lacks a known reason. Clone size and the V and J calls come from that table; the DNA yielded D and trimming. This sample comprises approximately 300,000 clones, just over 85% of them detected only once. Around 4% of the sample rests with the top ten.

In the prospective study, participants were about 18 to 100 years old, resided in 24 geographic areas of the United States, and were enrolled through a virtual design. To assign participants to cohorts, the prospective study relied on clinical history that participants themselves reported in a screening survey and a study questionnaire. Recovered participants in ImmuneRACE Cohort 3 were defined by two consecutive negative NP/OP PCR tests, clearance by a healthcare professional, or resolution of symptoms. In the prospective study, whole blood, serum and a nasopharyngeal or oropharyngeal swab were collected from each participant by mobile phlebotomists. Prospective study participants could optionally give additional blood draws and questionnaires over an approximately two-month period. Blood samples from the prospective study were shipped frozen or at room temperature prior to DNA extraction. Comment on this clone: Its specific antigen is unknown. No base quality values were provided; no much bigger clone lies one nucleotide off.

The clonotype comes from a man aged 25-45 years who had recovered from COVID-19. Input material: PBMCs or T cells enriched from blood (not recorded which). The chain uses TRBV19 and TRBJ2-3; the D gene is perhaps TRBD2, from 6 matching bases. The CDR3 region: CASRLSGPRKDTQYF. Here is the DNA: TGTGCCAGTAGACTTAGCGGTCCCCGGAAAGATACGCAGTATTTT.